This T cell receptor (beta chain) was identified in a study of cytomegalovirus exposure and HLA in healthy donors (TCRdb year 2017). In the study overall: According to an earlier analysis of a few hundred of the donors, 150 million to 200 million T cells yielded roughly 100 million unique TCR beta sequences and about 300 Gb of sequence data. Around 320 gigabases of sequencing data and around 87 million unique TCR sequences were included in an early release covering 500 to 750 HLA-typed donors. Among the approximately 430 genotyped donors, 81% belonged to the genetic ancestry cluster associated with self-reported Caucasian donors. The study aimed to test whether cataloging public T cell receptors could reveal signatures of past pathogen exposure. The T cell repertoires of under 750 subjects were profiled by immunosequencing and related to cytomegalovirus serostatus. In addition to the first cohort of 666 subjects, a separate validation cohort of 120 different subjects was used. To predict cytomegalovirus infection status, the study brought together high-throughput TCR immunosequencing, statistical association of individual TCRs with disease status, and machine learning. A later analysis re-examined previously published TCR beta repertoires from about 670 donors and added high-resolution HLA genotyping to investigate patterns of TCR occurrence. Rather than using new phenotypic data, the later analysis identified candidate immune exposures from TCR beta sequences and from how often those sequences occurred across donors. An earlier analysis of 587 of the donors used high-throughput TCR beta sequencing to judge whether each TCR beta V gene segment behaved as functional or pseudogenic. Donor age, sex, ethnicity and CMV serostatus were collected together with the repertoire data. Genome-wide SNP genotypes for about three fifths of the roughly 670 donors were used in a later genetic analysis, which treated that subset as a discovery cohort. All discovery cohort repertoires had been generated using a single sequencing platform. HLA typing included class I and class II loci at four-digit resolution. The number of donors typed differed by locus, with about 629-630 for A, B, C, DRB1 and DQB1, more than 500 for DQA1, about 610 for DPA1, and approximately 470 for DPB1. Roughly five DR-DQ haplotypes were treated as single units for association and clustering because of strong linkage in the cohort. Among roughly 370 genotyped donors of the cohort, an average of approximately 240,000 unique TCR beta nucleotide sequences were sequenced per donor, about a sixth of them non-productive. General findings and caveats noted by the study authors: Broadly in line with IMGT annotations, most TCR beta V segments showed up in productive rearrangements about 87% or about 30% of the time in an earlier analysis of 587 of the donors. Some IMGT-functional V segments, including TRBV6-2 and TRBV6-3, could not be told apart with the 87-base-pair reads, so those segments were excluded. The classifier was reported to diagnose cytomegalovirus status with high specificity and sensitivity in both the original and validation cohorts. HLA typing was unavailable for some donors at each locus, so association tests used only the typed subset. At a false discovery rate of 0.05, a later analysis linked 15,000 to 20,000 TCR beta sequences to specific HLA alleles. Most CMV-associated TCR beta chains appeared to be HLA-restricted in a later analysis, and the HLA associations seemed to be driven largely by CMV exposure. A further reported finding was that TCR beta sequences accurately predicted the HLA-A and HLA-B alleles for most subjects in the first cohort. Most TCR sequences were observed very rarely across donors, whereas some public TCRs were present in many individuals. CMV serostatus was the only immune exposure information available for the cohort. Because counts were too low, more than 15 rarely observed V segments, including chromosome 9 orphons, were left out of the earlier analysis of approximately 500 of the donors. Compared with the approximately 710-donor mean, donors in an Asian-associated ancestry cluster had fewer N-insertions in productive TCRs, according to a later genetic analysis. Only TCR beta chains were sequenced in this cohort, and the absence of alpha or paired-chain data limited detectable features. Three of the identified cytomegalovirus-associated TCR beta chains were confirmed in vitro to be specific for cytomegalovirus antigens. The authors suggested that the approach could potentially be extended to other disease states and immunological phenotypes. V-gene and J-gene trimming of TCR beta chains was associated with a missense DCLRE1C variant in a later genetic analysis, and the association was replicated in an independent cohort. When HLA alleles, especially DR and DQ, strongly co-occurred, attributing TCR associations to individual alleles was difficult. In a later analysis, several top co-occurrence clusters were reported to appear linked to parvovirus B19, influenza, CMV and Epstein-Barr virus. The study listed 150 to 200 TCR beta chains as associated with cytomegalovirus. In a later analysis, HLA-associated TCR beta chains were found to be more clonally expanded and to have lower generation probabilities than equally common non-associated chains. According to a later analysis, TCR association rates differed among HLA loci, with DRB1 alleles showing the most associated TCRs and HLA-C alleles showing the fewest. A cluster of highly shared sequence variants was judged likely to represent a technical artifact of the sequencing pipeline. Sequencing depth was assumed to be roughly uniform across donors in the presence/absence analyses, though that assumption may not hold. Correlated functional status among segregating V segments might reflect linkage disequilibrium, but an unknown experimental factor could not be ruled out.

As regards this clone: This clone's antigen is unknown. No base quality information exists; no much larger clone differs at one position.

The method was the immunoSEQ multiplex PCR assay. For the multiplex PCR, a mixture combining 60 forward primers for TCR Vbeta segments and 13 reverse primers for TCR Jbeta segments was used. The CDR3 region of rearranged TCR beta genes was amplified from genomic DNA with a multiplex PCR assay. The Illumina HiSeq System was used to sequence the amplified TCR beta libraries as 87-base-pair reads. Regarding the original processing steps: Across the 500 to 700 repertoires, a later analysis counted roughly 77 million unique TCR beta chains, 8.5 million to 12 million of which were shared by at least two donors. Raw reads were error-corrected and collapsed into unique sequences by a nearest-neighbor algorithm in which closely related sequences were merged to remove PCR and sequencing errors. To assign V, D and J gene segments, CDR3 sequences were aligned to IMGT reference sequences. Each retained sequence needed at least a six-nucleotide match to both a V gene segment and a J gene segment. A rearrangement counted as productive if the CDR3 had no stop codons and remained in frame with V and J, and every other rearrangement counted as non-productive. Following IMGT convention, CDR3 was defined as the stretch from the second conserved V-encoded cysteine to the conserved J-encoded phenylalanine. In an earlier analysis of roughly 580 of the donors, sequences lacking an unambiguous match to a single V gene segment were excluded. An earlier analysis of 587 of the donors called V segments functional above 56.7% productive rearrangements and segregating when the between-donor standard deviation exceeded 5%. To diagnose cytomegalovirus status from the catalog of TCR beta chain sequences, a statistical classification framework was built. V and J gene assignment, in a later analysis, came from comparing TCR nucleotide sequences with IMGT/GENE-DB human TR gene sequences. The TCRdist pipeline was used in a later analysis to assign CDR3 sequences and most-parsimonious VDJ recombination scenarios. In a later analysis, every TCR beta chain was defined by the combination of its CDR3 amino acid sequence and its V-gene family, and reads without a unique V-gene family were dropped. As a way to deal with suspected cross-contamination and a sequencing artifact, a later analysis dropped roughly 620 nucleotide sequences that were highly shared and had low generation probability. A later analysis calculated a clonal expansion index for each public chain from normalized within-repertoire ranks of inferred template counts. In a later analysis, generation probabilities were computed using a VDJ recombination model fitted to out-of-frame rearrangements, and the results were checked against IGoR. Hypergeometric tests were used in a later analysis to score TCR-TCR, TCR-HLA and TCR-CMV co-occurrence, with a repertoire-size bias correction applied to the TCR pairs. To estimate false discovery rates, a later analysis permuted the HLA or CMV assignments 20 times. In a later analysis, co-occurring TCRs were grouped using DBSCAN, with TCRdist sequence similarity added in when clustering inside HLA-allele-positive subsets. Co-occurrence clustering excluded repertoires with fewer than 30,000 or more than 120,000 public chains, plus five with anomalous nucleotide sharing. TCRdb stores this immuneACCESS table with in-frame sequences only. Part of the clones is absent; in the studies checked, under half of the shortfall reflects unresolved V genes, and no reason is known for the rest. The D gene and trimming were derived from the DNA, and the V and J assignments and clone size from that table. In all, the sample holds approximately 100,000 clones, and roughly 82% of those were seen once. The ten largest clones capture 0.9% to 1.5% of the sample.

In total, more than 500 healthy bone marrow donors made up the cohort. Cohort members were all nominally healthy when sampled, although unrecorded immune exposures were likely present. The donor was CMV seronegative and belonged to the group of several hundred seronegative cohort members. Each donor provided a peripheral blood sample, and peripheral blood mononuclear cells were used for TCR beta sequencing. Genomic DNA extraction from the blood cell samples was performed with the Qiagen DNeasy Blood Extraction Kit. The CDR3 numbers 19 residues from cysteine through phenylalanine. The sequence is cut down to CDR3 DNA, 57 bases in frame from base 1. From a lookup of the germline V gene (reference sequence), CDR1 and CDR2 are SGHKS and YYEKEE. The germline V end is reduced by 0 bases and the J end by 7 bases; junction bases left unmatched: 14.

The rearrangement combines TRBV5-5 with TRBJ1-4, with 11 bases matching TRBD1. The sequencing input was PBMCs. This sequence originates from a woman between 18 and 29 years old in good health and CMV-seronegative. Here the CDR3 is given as CASSLARPGQGVRAEKLFF. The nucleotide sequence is TGTGCCAGCAGCTTGGCTAGACCGGGACAGGGGGTTAGAGCTGAAAAACTGTTTTTT.